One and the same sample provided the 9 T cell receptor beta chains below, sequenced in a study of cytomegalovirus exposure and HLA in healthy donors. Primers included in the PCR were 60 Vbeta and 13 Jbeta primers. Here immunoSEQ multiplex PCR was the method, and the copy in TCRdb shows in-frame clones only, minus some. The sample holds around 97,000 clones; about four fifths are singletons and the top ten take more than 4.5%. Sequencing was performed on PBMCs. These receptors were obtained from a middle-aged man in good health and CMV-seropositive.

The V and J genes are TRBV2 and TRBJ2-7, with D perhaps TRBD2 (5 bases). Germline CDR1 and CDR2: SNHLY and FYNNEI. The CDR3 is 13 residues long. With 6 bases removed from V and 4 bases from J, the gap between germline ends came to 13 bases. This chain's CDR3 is CASSLRRDYEQYF. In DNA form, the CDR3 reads TGTGCCAGCAGCCTTAGACGGGATTACGAGCAGTACTTC.

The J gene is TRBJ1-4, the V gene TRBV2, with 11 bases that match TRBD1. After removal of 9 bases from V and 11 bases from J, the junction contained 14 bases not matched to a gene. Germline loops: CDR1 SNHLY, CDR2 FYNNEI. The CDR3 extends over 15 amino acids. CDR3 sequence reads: CASTGQGANLDKLFF. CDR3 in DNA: TGTGCCAGTACTGGACAGGGGGCGAATTTGGATAAACTGTTTTTT. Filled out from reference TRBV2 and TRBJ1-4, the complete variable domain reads EPEVTQTPSHQVTQMGQEVILRCVPISNHLYFYWYRQILGQKVEFLVSFYNNEISEKSEIFDDQFSVERPDGSNFTLKIRSTKLEDSAMYFCASTGQGANLDKLFFGSGTQLSVL.

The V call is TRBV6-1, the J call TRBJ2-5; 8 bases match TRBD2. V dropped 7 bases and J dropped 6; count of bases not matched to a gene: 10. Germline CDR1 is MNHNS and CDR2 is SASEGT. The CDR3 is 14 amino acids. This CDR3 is CASTTGGQGKTQYF. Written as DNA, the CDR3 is TGTGCCAGCACCACGGGGGGGCAGGGCAAGACCCAGTACTTC.

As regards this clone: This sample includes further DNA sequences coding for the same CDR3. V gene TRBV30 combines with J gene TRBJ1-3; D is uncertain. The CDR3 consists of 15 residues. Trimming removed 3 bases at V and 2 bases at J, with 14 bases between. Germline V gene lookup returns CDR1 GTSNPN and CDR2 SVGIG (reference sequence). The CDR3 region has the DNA TGTGCCTGGAGCGCGTTTCGGGGAGCTGGAAACACCATATATTTT. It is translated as CAWSAFRGAGNTIYF.

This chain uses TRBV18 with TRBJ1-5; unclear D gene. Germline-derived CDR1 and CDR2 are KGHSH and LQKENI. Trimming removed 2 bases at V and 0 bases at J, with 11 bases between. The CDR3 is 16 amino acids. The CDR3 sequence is CASSPGADYSNQPQHF. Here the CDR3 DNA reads TGTGCCAGCTCACCAGGCGCGGATTATAGCAATCAGCCCCAGCATTTT.

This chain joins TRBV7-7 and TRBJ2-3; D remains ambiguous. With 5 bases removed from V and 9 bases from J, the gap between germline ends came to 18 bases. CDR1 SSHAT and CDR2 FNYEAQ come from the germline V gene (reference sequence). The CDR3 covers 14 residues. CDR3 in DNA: TGTGCCAGCAGCGCGGAGTTTGTTTCATACACGCAGTATTTT. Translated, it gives CASSAEFVSYTQYF.

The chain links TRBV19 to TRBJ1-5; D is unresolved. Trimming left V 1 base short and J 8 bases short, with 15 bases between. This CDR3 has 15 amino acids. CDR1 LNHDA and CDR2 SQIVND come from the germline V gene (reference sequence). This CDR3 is CASSIVSRETEPQHF. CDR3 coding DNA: TGTGCCAGTAGTATAGTCTCGAGGGAAACGGAGCCCCAGCATTTT. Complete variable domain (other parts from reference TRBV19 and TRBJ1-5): DGGITQSPKYLFRKEGQNVTLSCEQNLNHDAMYWYRQDPGQGLRLIYYSQIVNDFQKGDIAEGYSVSREKKESFPLTVTSAQKNPTAFYLCASSIVSRETEPQHFGDGTRLSIL.

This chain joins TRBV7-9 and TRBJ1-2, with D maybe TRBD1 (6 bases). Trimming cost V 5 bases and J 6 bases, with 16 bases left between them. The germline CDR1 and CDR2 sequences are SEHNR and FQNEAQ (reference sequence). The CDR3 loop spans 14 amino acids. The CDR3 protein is CASSTRDTANGYTF. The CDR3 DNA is TGTGCCAGCAGCACCCGGGACACTGCCAATGGCTACACCTTC.

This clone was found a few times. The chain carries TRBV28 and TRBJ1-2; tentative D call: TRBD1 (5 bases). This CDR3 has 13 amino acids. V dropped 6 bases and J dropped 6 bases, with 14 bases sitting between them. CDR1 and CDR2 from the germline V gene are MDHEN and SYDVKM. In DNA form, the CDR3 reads TGTGCCAGCAGGGCGCGGAGGGGCGATGGCTACACCTTC. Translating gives CASRARRGDGYTF.